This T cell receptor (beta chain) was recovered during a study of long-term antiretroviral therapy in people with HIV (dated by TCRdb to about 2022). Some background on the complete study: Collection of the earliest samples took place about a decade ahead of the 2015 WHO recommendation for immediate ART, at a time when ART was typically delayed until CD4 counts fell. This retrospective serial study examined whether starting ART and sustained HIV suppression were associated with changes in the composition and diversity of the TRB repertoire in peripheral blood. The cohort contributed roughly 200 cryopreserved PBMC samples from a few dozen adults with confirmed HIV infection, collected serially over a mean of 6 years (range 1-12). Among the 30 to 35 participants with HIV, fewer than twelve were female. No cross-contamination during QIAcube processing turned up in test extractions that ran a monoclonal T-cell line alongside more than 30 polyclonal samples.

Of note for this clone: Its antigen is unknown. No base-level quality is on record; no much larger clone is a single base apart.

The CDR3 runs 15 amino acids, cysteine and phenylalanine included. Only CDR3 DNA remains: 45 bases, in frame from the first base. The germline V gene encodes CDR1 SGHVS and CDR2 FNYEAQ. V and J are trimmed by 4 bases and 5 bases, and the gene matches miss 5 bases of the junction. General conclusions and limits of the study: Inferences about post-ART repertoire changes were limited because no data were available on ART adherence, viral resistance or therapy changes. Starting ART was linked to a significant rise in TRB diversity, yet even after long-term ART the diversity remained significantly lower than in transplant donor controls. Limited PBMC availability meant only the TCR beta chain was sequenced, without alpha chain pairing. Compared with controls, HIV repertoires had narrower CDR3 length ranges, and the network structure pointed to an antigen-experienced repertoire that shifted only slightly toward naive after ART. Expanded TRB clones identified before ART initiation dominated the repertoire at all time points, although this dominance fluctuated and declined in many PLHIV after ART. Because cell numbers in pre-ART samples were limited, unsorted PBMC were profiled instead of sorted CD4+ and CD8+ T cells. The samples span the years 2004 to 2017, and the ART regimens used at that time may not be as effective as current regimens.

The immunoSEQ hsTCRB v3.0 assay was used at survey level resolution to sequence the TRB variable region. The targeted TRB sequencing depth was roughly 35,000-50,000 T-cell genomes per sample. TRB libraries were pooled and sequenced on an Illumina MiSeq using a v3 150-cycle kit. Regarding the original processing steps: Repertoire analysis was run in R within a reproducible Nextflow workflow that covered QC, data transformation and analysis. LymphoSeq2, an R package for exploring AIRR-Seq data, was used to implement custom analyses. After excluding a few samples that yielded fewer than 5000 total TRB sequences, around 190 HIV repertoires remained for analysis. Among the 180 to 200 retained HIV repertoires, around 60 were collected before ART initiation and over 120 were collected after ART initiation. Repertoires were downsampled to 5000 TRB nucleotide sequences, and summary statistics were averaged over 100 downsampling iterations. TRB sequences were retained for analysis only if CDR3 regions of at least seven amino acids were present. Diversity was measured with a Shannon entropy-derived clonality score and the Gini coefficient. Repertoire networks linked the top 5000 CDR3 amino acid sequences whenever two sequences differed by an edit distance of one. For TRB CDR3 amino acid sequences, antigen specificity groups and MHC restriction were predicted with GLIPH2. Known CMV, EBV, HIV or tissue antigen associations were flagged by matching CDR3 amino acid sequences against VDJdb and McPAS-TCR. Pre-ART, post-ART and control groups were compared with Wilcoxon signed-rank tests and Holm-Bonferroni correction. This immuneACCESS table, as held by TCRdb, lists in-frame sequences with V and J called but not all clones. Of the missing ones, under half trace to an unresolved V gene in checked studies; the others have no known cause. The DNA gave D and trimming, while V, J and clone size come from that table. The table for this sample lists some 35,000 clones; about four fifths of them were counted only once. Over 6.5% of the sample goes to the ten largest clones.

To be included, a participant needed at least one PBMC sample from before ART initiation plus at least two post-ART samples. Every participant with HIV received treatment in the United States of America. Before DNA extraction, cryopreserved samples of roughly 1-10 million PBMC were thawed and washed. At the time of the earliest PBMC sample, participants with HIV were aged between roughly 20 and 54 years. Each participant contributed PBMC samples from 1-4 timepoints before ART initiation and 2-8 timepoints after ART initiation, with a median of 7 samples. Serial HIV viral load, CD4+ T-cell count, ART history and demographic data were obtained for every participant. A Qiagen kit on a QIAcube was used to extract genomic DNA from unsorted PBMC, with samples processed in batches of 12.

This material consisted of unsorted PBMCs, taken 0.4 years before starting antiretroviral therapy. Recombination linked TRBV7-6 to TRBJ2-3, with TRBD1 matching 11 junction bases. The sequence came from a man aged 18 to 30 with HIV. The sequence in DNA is TGTGCCAGCAGCTCCGGACAGGGGGCCGGAGATACGCAGTATTTT. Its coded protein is CASSSGQGAGDTQYF. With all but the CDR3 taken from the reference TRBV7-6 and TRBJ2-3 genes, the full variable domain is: GAGVSQSPRYKVTKRGQDVALRCDPISGHVSLYWYRQALGQGPEFLTYFNYEAQQDKSGLPNDRFSAERPEGSISTLTIQRTEQRDSAMYRCASSSGQGAGDTQYFGPGTRLTVL.